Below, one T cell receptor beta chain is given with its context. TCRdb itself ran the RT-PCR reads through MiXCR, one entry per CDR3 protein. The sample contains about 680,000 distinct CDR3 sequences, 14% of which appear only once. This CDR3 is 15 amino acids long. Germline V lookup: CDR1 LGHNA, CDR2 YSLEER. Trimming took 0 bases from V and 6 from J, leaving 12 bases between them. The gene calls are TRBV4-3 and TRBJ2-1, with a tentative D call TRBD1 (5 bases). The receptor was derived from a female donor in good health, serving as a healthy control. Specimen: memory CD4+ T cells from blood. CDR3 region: CASSQDQGLGNEQFF. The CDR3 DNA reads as TGCGCCAGCAGCCAAGATCAGGGTCTGGGCAATGAGCAGTTCTTC.